Many counts were recorded for the clone carrying this T cell receptor (beta chain). Unsorted whole blood supplied the RNA, and germline DNA was extracted too. In germline, CDR1 is PRHDT, CDR2 FYEKMQ (reference sequence). This CDR3 has 13 amino acids. Trimming removed 8 bases from V and 6 bases from J, with 14 bases in between. cDNA specific to TCR beta was made from 450 to 650 ng of total RNA, with a constant-region primer employed for priming. ARM-PCR was slightly modified, and three nested multiplex PCR rounds with it gave rise to the TCR beta libraries. For roughly 10 cycles apiece, the opening two PCR rounds ran with TRBV1-TRBV30 forward primers and a C-beta reverse primer. Each CDR3 protein gets one entry after TCRdb re-called the multiplex PCR reads with MiXCR. The table includes 330,000 or so distinct CDR3 sequences, about two thirds detected once. This entry belongs to a study of tumor-infiltrating lymphocytes in primary liver carcinoma.

The receptor was derived from a man aged 40-49 years with primary liver carcinoma and hepatitis B virus infection. The sample taken for sequencing was peripheral blood. The rearrangement uses TRBV13 and TRBJ2-1; D gene unclear. The CDR3 DNA is TGTGCCAGCCGAATTCGGCGGAGCAATGAGCAGTTCTTC. It encodes CASRIRRSNEQFF.